This TCR beta chain was sequenced in a study of technical replicates of blood from several donors. Losses at the gene ends were 0 bases for V and 4 bases for J; bases not matched to a gene: 6. CDR3 size: 16 residues. Germline V lookup: CDR1 MNHEY, CDR2 SVGAGI. Libraries were prepared by immunoSEQ multiplex PCR; TCRdb keeps only in-frame clonotypes and omits some of them. This table holds about 97,000 clones, around 96% found once. The source is a human donor in good health. Sequencing input: T cells isolated from PBMCs. The rearrangement joins TRBV6-5 to TRBJ2-7; 10 positions match TRBD2. The CDR3 sequence is CASSYSSASGRYEQYF. As DNA, the CDR3 is TGTGCCAGCAGTTACTCCTCGGCTAGCGGGAGATACGAGCAGTACTTC.